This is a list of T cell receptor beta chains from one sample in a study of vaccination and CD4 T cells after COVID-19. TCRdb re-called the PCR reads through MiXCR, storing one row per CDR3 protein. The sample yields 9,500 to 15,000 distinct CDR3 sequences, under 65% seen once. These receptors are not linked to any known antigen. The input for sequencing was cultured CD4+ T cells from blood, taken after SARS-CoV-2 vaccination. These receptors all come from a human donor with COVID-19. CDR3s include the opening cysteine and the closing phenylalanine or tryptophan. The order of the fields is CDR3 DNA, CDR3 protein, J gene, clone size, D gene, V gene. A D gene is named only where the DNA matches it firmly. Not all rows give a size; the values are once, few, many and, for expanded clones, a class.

DNA: TGTGCCAGCAGTGTATCAGGGAACACCGGGGAGCTGTTTTTT
CDR3: CASSVSGNTGELFF
J: TRBJ2-2
size: .
D: .
V: TRBV25-1

DNA: TGTGCCTCCAGGGAGGGCCCGGGGTCCCAGTACTTC
CDR3: CASREGPGSQYF
J: TRBJ2-5
size: .
D: TRBD2
V: TRBV6-1

DNA: TGCAGTGCTGGGGGAGGGAACACTGAAGCTTTCTTT
CDR3: CSAGGGNTEAFF
J: TRBJ1-1
size: .
D: .
V: TRBV20-1

DNA: TGTGCCAGCAGTGTGGGACAGGGCACTGAAGCTTTCTTT
CDR3: CASSVGQGTEAFF
J: TRBJ1-1
size: .
D: TRBD1
V: TRBV6-1

DNA: TGCAGTGCTAGAGATGGGGTATTGGGTGGCTACACCTTC
CDR3: CSARDGVLGGYTF
J: TRBJ1-2
size: .
D: .
V: TRBV20-1

DNA: TGTGCCAGCAGCTTAGGAAGTCCCTACGAGCAGTACTTC
CDR3: CASSLGSPYEQYF
J: TRBJ2-7
size: once
D: .
V: TRBV7-2

DNA: TGTGCCAGCAGCTTAAATCCCGGGGGGGCCTACGAGCAGTACTTC
CDR3: CASSLNPGGAYEQYF
J: TRBJ2-7
size: .
D: TRBD2
V: TRBV7-3

DNA: TGCAGCGCCAAACTCACGGGAACCTCCTATGGCTACACCTTC
CDR3: CSAKLTGTSYGYTF
J: TRBJ1-2
size: few
D: .
V: TRBV20-1

DNA: TGTGCCACCAGCGGCATTGGGCTGAACACTGAAGCTTTCTTT
CDR3: CATSGIGLNTEAFF
J: TRBJ1-1
size: .
D: .
V: TRBV15

DNA: TGCAGTGCTAGGGGGGGGACAGAAGAGCAGTACTTC
CDR3: CSARGGTEEQYF
J: TRBJ2-7
size: .
D: .
V: TRBV20-1

DNA: TGTGCCAGCAGTTCACTACGACAGGGATCGATCACTGAAGCTTTCTTT
CDR3: CASSSLRQGSITEAFF
J: TRBJ1-1
size: few
D: TRBD1
V: TRBV27

DNA: TGTGCCAGTAGTTACGTCCCAGCTAACTATGGCTACACCTTC
CDR3: CASSYVPANYGYTF
J: TRBJ1-2
size: .
D: .
V: TRBV19

DNA: TGTGCCAGCAGCTCCCGACAGGGTCAAAATTCACCCCTCCACTTT
CDR3: CASSSRQGQNSPLHF
J: TRBJ1-6
size: .
D: TRBD1
V: TRBV11-2

DNA: TGTGCCACAACGACCGGGGGCGACTATGGCTACACCTTC
CDR3: CATTTGGDYGYTF
J: TRBJ1-2
size: .
D: .
V: TRBV15

DNA: TGTGCCATAGGGGGCCCGGGGGTCCCCAATCAGCCCCAGCATTTT
CDR3: CAIGGPGVPNQPQHF
J: TRBJ1-5
size: few
D: TRBD1
V: TRBV19

DNA: TGTGCCAGCCGCGACAGGGTTAGCAATCAGCCCCAGCATTTT
CDR3: CASRDRVSNQPQHF
J: TRBJ1-5
size: .
D: TRBD1
V: TRBV27

DNA: TGTGCCAGCAGCCTCCTAGCGGGGGGACTAAACATTCAGTACTTC
CDR3: CASSLLAGGLNIQYF
J: TRBJ2-4
size: .
D: TRBD2
V: TRBV11-3

DNA: TGTGCCAGCAGCCCAGACGGTGACTATGGCTACACCTTC
CDR3: CASSPDGDYGYTF
J: TRBJ1-2
size: .
D: .
V: TRBV5-4

DNA: TGTGCCAGCAGTTATCCCCCAGGGGGCTCCTACGAGCAGTACTTC
CDR3: CASSYPPGGSYEQYF
J: TRBJ2-7
size: .
D: TRBD1
V: TRBV6-2/TRBV6-3

DNA: TGTGCCACCAGCCGGGGGAGGACAGGGGACGAGCAGTACTTC
CDR3: CATSRGRTGDEQYF
J: TRBJ2-7
size: few
D: TRBD1
V: TRBV15

DNA: TGTGCTGGCAACAGGGGGCGCATGAACACTGAAGCTTTCTTT
CDR3: CAGNRGRMNTEAFF
J: TRBJ1-1
size: .
D: TRBD1
V: TRBV7-7

DNA: TGTGCCAGCAGTTATACTATTCTGGAGACCCAGTACTTC
CDR3: CASSYTILETQYF
J: TRBJ2-5
size: .
D: .
V: TRBV7-3

DNA: TGTGCCAGCAAGGTGGGGGGAACTGGGGCCAACGTCCTGACTTTC
CDR3: CASKVGGTGANVLTF
J: TRBJ2-6
size: .
D: .
V: TRBV6-1

DNA: TGTGCCAGCAGTATCCCTAGCGGGGTTCGCACAGATACGCAGTATTTT
CDR3: CASSIPSGVRTDTQYF
J: TRBJ2-3
size: .
D: TRBD2
V: TRBV6-2/TRBV6-3

DNA: TGTGCCAGCAGTGGTCCCCGGGGAAGCAATCAGCCCCAGCATTTT
CDR3: CASSGPRGSNQPQHF
J: TRBJ1-5
size: .
D: .
V: TRBV6-1

DNA: TGTGCCAGCAGGGTAGGGGGAACGACAGATACGCAGTATTTT
CDR3: CASRVGGTTDTQYF
J: TRBJ2-3
size: .
D: .
V: TRBV2

DNA: TGCAGTGCTAGAGGCCAGGGGTCTGAAGCTTTCTTT
CDR3: CSARGQGSEAFF
J: TRBJ1-1
size: .
D: .
V: TRBV20-1

DNA: TGCAGTGTCAGGGTTGGAGAGACCCAGTACTTC
CDR3: CSVRVGETQYF
J: TRBJ2-5
size: .
D: .
V: TRBV20-1

DNA: TGTGCCAGCAGCTTGAAGGGATCCTACGAGCAGTACTTC
CDR3: CASSLKGSYEQYF
J: TRBJ2-7
size: .
D: .
V: TRBV5-4

DNA: TGTGCCTGGAGTGTGGGACAAAAAGAGACCCAGTACTTC
CDR3: CAWSVGQKETQYF
J: TRBJ2-5
size: .
D: .
V: TRBV30

DNA: TGTGCCAGCAGTACACCCACTAGCGGGGGGTACGAGCAGTACTTC
CDR3: CASSTPTSGGYEQYF
J: TRBJ2-7
size: .
D: TRBD2
V: TRBV11-3

DNA: TGTGCCAGCAGTAATATTGGGGGGTCCGGCCAGCCCCAGCATTTT
CDR3: CASSNIGGSGQPQHF
J: TRBJ1-5
size: .
D: .
V: TRBV6-1

DNA: TGTGCCAGCAGTTACGCGGGGTCCTACAATGAGCAGTTCTTC
CDR3: CASSYAGSYNEQFF
J: TRBJ2-1
size: .
D: .
V: TRBV6-2/TRBV6-3

DNA: TGTGCCAGCAGCTCCAGGGGGCCCCATACGCAGTATTTT
CDR3: CASSSRGPHTQYF
J: TRBJ2-3
size: once
D: TRBD1
V: TRBV11-3

DNA: TGTGCCGGCAGCAAAGAAATCGGGACAGGGATTTCCTACGAGCAGTACTTC
CDR3: CAGSKEIGTGISYEQYF
J: TRBJ2-7
size: .
D: .
V: TRBV21-1

DNA: TGTGCCAGCAGTGTGGACCCGGGGAAGAATCAGCCCCAGCATTTT
CDR3: CASSVDPGKNQPQHF
J: TRBJ1-5
size: .
D: .
V: TRBV6-4

DNA: TGTGCCAGCAGCTTAGCGGAGACAGGGCCCAATCAGCCCCAGCATTTT
CDR3: CASSLAETGPNQPQHF
J: TRBJ1-5
size: .
D: TRBD1
V: TRBV7-2

DNA: TGTGCCGGCAACGACATCAGGGTCTACGAGCAGTACTTC
CDR3: CAGNDIRVYEQYF
J: TRBJ2-7
size: once
D: .
V: TRBV6-1

DNA: TGTGCCAGCAGCTTAGAAGTCGATAGCGGGGGTGCAGATACGCAGTATTTT
CDR3: CASSLEVDSGGADTQYF
J: TRBJ2-3
size: .
D: TRBD2
V: TRBV7-2

DNA: TGTGCCAGTAGCCCCCTCCCGGGACAGAATCAGCCCCAGCATTTT
CDR3: CASSPLPGQNQPQHF
J: TRBJ1-5
size: few
D: TRBD1
V: TRBV19

DNA: TGTGCCAGCAGCTTAGGTACGGGGGCCGATGAAAAACTGTTTTTT
CDR3: CASSLGTGADEKLFF
J: TRBJ1-4
size: .
D: .
V: TRBV7-9

DNA: TGTGCCACCAGTGATTTGCAAGGGAAGGTCACTGAAGCTTTCTTT
CDR3: CATSDLQGKVTEAFF
J: TRBJ1-1
size: .
D: .
V: TRBV24-1

DNA: TGTGCCAGCAGGACACTCAGGGGGCGAGCCATCGAGCAGTACTTC
CDR3: CASRTLRGRAIEQYF
J: TRBJ2-7
size: .
D: TRBD1
V: TRBV11-2

DNA: TGTGCCAGTAGTGGCGGACGGGCAAAAGGACCCCTCCACTTT
CDR3: CASSGGRAKGPLHF
J: TRBJ1-6
size: .
D: .
V: TRBV19

DNA: TGTGCCAGCAGCTTAGGGGTCGCAAGGGACGAGCAGTACTTC
CDR3: CASSLGVARDEQYF
J: TRBJ2-7
size: .
D: .
V: TRBV7-2

DNA: TGTGCCAGTATTCCCCCGAATACGGACATTCAGTACTTC
CDR3: CASIPPNTDIQYF
J: TRBJ2-4
size: .
D: .
V: TRBV19

DNA: TGTGCCAGCAGTACTGCAGGGGTGCAGCCCCAGCATTTT
CDR3: CASSTAGVQPQHF
J: TRBJ1-5
size: .
D: .
V: TRBV6-1

DNA: TGTGCCAGTAGTATAGTCGGGCAGCCCCAACATTTT
CDR3: CASSIVGQPQHF
J: TRBJ1-5
size: .
D: .
V: TRBV19